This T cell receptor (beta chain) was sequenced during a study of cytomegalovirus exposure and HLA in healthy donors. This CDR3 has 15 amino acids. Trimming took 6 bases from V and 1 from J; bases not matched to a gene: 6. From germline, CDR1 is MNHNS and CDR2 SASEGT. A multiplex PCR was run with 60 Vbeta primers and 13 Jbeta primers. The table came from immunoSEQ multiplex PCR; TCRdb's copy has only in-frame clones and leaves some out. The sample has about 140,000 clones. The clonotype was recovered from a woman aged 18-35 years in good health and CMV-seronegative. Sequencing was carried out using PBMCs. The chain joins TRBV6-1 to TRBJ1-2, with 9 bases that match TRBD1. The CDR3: CASRGTGIFNYGYTF. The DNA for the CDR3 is TGTGCCAGCAGGGGGACAGGGATATTTAACTATGGCTACACCTTC.